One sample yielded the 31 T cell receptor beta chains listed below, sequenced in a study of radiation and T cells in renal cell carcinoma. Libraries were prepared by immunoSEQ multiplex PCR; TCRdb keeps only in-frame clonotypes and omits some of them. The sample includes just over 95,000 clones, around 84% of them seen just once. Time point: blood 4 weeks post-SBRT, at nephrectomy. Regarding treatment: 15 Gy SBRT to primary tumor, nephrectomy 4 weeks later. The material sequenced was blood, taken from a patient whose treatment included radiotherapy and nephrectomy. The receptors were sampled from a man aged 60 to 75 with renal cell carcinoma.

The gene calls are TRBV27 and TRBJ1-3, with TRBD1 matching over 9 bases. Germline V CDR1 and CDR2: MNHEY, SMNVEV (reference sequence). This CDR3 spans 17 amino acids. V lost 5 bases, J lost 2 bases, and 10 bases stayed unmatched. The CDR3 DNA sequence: TGTGCCAGCAGTCAATCCGGGACAGGGTTGCCTGGAAACACCATATATTTT. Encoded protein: CASSQSGTGLPGNTIYF.

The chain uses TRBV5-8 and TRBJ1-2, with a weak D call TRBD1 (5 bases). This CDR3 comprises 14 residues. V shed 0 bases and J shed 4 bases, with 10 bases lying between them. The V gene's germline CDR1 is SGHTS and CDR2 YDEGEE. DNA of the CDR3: TGTGCCAGCAGCTTGGGATGGGGGATCTATGGCTACACCTTC. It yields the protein CASSLGWGIYGYTF.

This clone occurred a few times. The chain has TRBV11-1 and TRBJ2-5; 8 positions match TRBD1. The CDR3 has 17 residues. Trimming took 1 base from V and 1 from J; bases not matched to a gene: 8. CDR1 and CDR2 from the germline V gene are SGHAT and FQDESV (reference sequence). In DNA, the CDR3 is TGTGCCAGCAGCTTAGGCCCAATCACAGGGGGCCAAGAGACCCAGTACTTC. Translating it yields CASSLGPITGGQETQYF. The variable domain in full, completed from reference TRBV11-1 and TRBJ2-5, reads EAEVAQSPRYKITEKSQAVAFWCDPISGHATLYWYRQILGQGPELLVQFQDESVVDDSQLPKDRFSAERLKGVDSTLKIQPAELGDSAMYLCASSLGPITGGQETQYFGPGTRLLVL.

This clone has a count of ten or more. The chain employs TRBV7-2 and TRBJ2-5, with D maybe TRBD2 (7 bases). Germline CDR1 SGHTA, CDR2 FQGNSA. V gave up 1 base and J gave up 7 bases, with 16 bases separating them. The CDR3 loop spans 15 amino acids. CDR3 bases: TGTGCCAGCAGCTTAGGAGGGGGGGCCAAGTGGACCCAGTACTTC. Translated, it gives CASSLGGGAKWTQYF.

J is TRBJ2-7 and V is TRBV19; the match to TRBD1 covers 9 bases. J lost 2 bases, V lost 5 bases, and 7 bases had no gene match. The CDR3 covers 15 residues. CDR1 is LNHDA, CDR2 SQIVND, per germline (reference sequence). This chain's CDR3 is CASSSPGQGTYEQYF. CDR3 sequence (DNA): TGTGCCAGTAGTTCACCGGGACAGGGAACCTACGAGCAGTACTTC.

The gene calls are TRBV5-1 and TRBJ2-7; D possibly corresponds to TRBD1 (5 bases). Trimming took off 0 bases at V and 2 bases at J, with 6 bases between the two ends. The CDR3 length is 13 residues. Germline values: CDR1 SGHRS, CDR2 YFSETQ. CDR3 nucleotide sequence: TGCGCCAGCAGCTTGGCACAGGCCTACGAGCAGTACTTC. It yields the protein CASSLAQAYEQYF.

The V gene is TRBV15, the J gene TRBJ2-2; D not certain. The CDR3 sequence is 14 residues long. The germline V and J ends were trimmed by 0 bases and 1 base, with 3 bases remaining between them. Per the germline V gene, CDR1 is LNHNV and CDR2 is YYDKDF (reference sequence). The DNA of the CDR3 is TGTGCCACCAGCAGAGAGCTGAACACCGGGGAGCTGTTTTTT. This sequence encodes CATSRELNTGELFF.

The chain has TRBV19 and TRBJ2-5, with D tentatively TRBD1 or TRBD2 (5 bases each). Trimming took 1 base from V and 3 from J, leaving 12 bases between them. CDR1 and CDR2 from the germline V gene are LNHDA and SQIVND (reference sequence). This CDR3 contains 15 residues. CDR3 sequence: CASSIVEGSEETQYF. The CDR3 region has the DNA TGTGCCAGTAGTATAGTCGAGGGGTCGGAAGAGACCCAGTACTTC.

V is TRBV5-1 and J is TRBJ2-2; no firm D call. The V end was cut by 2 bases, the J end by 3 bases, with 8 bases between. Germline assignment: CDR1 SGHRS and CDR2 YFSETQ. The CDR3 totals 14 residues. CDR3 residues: CASSLTQYTGELFF. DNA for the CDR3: TGCGCCAGCAGCTTAACACAGTACACCGGGGAGCTGTTTTTT. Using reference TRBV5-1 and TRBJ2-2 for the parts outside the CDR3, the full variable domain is KAGVTQTPRYLIKTRGQQVTLSCSPISGHRSVSWYQQTPGQGLQFLFEYFSETQRNKGNFPGRFSGRQFSNSRSEMNVSTLELGDSALYLCASSLTQYTGELFFGEGSRLTVL.

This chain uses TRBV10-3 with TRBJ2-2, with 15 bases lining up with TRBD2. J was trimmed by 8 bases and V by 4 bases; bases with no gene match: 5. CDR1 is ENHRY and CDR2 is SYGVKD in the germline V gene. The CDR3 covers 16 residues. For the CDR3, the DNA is TGTGCCATCAGTGGCACCGGGACTAGCGGGAGGGGGGAGCTGTTTTTT. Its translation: CAISGTGTSGRGELFF.

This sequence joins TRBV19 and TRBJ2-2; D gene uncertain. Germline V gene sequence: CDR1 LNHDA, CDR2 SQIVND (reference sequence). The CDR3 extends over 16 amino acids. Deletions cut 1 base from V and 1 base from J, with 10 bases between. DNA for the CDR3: TGTGCCAGTAGTATAGGCCCTCAGTGGAACACCGGGGAGCTGTTTTTT. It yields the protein CASSIGPQWNTGELFF.

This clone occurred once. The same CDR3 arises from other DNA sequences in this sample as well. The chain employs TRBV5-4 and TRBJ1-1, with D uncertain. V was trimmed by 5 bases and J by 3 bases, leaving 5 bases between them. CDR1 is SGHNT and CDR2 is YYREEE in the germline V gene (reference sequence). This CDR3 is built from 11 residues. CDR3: CASSRDTEAFF. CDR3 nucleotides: TGTGCCAGCAGTAGAGACACTGAAGCTTTCTTT.

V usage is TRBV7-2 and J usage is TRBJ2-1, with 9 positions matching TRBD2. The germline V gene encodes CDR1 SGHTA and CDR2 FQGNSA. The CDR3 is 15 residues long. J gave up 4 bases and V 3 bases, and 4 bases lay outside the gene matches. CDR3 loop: CASSLAGGIYNEQFF. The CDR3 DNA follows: TGTGCCAGCAGCTTGGCGGGAGGGATTTACAATGAGCAGTTCTTC.

The CDR3 sequence is CASSSLGRPNTEAFF. The CDR3 coding sequence is TGTGCCAGCAGCTCCTTAGGACGGCCTAACACTGAAGCTTTCTTT. The chain is built from TRBV7-9 and TRBJ1-1; D gene ambiguous. The germline V gene has CDR1 SEHNR and CDR2 FQNEAQ (reference sequence). CDR3 length: 15 residues. The V end lost 4 bases, the J end lost 2 bases, and 14 bases lay between the germline ends.

Here the CDR3 reads CASSFGTSGNTIYF. In nucleotides, the CDR3 is TGTGCCAGCAGCTTCGGGACCTCTGGAAACACCATATATTTT. The gene calls are TRBV5-6 and TRBJ1-3, with D possibly being TRBD1 (5 bases). The CDR3 runs 14 residues. V dropped 2 bases and J dropped 0 bases, with 6 bases sitting between them. CDR1 is SGHDT and CDR2 is YYEEEE in the germline V gene.

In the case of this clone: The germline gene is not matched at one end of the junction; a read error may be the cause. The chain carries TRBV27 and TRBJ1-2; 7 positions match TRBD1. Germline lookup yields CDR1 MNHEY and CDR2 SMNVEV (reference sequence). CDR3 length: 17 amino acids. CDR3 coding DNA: TGTGCCAGCAGTTCCAGACAGGGTTATCAACCTAATTATGGCTACACCTTC. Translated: CASSSRQGYQPNYGYTF.

CDR3 residues: CTSSQAPGTSGTSLRPEQYF. CDR3 nucleotide sequence: TGCACCAGCAGCCAAGCTCCCGGGACTAGCGGGACCTCTTTACGCCCAGAGCAGTACTTC. The chain combines TRBV1 with TRBJ2-7; no check of the table's D call, TRBD2, against the DNA was made. TRBV1 is assigned pseudogene status. CDR3 length: 20 residues.

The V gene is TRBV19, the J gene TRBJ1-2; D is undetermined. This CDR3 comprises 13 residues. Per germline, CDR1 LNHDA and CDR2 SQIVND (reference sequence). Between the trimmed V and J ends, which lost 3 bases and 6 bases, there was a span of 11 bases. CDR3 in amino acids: CASSMGYFDGYTF. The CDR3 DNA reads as TGTGCCAGTAGTATGGGGTATTTCGATGGCTACACCTTC.

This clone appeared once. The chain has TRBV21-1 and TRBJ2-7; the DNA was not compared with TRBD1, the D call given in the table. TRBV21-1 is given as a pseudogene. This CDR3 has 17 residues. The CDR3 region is CASSLGQGISGLDEQYF. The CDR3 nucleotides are TGTGCCAGCAGCTTAGGGCAGGGGATTTCTGGATTGGACGAGCAGTACTTC.

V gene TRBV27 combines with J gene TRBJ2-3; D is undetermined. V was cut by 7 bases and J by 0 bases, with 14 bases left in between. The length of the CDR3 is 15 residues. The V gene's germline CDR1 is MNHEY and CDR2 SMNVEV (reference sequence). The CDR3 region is CASTPWGTSTDTQYF. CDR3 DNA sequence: TGTGCCAGCACCCCCTGGGGAACCAGCACAGATACGCAGTATTTT.

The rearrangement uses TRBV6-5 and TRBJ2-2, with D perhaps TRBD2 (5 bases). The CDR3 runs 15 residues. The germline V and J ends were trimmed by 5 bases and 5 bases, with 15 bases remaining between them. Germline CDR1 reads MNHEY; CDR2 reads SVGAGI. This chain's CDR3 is CASSPPSGRTGELFF. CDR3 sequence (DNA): TGTGCCAGCAGTCCCCCAAGCGGTAGGACCGGGGAGCTGTTTTTT.

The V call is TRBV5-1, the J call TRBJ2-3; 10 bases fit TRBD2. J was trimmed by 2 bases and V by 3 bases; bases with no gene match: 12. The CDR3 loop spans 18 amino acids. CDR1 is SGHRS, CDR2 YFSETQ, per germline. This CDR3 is CASSYLLQTSGFTDTQYF. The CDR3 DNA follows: TGCGCCAGCAGCTATCTTCTCCAGACTAGCGGGTTCACAGATACGCAGTATTTT.

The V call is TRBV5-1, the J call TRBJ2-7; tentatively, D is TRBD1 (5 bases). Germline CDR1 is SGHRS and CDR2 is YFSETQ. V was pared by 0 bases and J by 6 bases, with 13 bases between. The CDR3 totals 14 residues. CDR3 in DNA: TGCGCCAGCAGCTTGGTATCAGGGAATGTCGAGCAGTACTTC. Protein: CASSLVSGNVEQYF.

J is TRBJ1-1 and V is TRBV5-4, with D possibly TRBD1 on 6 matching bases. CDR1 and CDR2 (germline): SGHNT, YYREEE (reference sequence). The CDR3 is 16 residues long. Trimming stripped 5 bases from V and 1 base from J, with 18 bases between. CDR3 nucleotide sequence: TGTGCCAGCAGGGCCGGTCGGGGGGCAGGGAACACTGAAGCTTTCTTT. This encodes CASRAGRGAGNTEAFF.

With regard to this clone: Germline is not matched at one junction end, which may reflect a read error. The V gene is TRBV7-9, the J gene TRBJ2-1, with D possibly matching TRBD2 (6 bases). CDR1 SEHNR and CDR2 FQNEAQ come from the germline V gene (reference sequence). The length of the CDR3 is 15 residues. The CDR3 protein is CTSSPRDLTYNEQFF. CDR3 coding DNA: TGTACCAGCAGCCCTCGGGACTTAACCTACAATGAGCAGTTCTTC. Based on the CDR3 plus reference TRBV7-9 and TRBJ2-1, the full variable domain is DTGVSQNPRHKITKRGQNVTFRCDPISEHNRLYWYRQTLGQGPEFLTYFQNEAQLEKSRLLSDRFSAERPKGSFSTLEIQRTEQGDSAMYLCTSSPRDLTYNEQFFGPGTRLTVL.

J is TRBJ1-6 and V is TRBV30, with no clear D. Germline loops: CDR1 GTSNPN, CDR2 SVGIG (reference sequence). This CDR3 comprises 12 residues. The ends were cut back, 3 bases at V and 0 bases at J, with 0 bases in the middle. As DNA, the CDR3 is TGTGCCTGGAGCTCCTATAATTCACCCCTCCACTTT. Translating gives CAWSSYNSPLHF.

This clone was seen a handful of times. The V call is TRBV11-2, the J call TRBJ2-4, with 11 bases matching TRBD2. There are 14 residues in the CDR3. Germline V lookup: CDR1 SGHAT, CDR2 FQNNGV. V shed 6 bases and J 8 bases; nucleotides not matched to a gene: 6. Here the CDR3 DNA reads TGTGCCAGCAGGATAGGGACTAGCGGAGACATTCAGTACTTC. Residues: CASRIGTSGDIQYF.

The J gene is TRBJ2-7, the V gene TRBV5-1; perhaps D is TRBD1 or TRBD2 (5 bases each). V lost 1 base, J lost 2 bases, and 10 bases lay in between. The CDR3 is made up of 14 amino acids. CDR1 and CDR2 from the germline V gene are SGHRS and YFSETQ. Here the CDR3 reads CASSLILGAYEQYF. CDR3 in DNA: TGCGCCAGCAGCTTGATACTAGGGGCCTACGAGCAGTACTTC.

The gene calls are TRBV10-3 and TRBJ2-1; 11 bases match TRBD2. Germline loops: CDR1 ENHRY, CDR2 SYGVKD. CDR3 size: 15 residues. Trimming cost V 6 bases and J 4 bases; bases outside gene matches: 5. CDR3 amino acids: CAIRLTSGTYNEQFF. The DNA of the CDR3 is TGTGCCATCAGGCTGACTAGCGGGACATACAATGAGCAGTTCTTC.

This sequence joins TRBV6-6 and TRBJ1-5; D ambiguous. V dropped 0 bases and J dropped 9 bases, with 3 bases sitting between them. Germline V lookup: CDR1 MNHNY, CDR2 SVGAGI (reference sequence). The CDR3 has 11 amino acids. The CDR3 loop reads CASSYSGPQHF. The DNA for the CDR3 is TGTGCCAGCAGTTACTCAGGGCCCCAGCATTTT.

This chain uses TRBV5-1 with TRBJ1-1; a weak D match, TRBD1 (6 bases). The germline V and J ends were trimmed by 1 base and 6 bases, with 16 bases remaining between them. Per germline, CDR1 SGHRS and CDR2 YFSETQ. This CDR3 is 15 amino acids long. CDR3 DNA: TGCGCCAGCAGCTTGTTCAGGGGCGGCAGATCTGAAGCTTTCTTT. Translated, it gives CASSLFRGGRSEAFF.